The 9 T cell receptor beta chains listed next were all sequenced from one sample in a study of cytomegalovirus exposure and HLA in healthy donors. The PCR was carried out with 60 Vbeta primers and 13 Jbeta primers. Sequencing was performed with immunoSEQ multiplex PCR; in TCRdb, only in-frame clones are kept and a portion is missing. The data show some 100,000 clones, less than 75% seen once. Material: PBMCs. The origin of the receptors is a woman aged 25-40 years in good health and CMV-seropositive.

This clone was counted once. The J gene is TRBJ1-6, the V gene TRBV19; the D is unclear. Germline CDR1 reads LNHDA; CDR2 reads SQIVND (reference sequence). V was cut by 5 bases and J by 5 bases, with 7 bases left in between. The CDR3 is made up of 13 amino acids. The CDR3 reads CASSQTDNSPLHF. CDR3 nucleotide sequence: TGTGCCAGTAGTCAAACGGATAATTCACCCCTCCACTTT.

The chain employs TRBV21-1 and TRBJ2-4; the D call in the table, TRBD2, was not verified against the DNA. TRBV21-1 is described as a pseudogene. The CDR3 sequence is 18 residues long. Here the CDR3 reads CASRRMAGEPLAKNIQYF. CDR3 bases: TGTGCCAGCAGGAGGATGGCGGGGGAACCTCTAGCCAAAAACATTCAGTACTTC.

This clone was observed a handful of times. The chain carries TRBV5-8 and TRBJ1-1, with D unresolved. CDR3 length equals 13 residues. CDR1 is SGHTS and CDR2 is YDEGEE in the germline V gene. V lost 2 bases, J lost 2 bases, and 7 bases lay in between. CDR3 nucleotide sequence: TGTGCCAGCAGCTTAGAGCCCAACACTGAAGCTTTCTTT. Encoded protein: CASSLEPNTEAFF.

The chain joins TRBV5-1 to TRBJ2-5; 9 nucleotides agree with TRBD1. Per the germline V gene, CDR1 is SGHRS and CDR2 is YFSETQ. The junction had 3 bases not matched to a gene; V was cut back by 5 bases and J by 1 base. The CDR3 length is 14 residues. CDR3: CASRVTGGQETQYF. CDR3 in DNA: TGCGCCAGCAGGGTGACAGGGGGCCAAGAGACCCAGTACTTC.

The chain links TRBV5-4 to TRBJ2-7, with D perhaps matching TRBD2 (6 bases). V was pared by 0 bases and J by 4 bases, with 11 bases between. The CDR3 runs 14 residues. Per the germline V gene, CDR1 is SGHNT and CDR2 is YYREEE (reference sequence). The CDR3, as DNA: TGTGCCAGCAGCTTGGGGACTACGGGATACGAGCAGTACTTC. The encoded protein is CASSLGTTGYEQYF.

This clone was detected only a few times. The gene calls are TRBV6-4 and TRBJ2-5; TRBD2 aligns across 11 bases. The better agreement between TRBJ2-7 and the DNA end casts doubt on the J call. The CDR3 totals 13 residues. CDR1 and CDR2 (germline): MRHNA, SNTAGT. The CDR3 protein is CASRTSGAYEQYF. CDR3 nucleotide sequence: TGTGCCAGCAGGACTAGCGGGGCCTACGAGCAGTACTTC.

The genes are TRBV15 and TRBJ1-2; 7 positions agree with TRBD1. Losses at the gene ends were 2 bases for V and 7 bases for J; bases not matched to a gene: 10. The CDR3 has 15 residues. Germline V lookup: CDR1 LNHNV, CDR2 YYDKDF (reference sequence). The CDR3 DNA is TGTGCCACCAGCAGACAAACGGACAGGCCCACTGGCTACACCTTC. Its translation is CATSRQTDRPTGYTF.

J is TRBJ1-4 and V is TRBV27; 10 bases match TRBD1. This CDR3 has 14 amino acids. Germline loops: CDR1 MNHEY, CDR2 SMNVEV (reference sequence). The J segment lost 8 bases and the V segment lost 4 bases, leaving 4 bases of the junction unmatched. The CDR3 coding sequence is TGTGCCAGCAGTTCGGGGACAGGGGAAGAAAAACTGTTTTTT. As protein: CASSSGTGEEKLFF.

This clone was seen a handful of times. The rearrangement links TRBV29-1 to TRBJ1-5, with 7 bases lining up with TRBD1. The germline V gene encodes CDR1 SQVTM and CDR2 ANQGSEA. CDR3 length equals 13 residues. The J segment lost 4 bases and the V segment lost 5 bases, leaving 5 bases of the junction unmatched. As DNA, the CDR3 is TGCAGCGTTTCCGGGACAGATAATCAGCCCCAGCATTTT. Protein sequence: CSVSGTDNQPQHF.